The T cell receptor beta chain described here comes from a study of HIV-infected patients and healthy controls. All unsorted peripheral T cells were captured because whole blood was used without fractionation. Enrolled donors were untreated HIV-infected adults about to begin antiretroviral therapy. 500 ng RNA was reverse transcribed with alpha and beta constant-region primers. Each of the alpha and beta chains got its own library through chain-specific third strand synthesis with indices. Via MiXCR, TCRdb re-called the 5' RACE reads, giving one row per CDR3 protein. Among about 6,000 distinct CDR3 sequences listed, 10% to 13% were seen once. V dropped 4 bases and J dropped 0 bases, with 26 bases sitting between them. Germline V CDR1 and CDR2: SEHNR, FQNEAQ (reference sequence). The CDR3 extends over 20 amino acids. In its sample, this clonotype was seen many times.

The V call is TRBV7-9, the J call TRBJ2-3; D possibly corresponds to TRBD2 (7 bases). The sequence derives from an adult with HIV infection. This sample comprised blood, obtained before antiretroviral therapy. The CDR3 spells CASSSLPPLRGAPSTDTQYF. CDR3 nucleotides: TGTGCCAGCAGCTCACTTCCCCCCTTACGGGGGGCCCCTAGCACAGATACGCAGTATTTT.